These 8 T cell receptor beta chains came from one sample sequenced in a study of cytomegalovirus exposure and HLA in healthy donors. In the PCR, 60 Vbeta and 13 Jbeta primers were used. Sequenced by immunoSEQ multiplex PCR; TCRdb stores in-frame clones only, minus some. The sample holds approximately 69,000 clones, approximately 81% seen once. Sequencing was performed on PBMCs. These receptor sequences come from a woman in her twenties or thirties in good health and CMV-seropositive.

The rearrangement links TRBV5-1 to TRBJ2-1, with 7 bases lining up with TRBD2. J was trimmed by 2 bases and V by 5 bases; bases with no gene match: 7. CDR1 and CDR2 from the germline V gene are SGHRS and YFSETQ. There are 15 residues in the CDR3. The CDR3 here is CASRTLAEPYNEQFF. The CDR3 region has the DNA TGCGCCAGCAGGACTCTAGCGGAGCCCTACAATGAGCAGTTCTTC.

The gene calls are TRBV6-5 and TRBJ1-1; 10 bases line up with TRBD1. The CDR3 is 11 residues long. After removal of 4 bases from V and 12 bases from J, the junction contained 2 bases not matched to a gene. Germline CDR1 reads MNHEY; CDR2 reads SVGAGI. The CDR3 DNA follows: TGTGCCAGCAGTTGGACAGGGGGTACTTTCTTT. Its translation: CASSWTGGTFF.

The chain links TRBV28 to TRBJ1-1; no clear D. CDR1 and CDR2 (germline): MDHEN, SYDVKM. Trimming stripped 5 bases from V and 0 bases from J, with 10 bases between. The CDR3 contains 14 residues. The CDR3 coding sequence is TGTGCCAGCAGTAACGGGGTCATGAACACTGAAGCTTTCTTT. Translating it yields CASSNGVMNTEAFF.

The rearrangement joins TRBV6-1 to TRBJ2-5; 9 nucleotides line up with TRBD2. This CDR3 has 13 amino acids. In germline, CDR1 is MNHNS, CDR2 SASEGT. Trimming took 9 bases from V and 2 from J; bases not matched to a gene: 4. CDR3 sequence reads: CASLGLAQETQYF. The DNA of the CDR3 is TGTGCCAGTCTCGGACTAGCGCAAGAGACCCAGTACTTC.

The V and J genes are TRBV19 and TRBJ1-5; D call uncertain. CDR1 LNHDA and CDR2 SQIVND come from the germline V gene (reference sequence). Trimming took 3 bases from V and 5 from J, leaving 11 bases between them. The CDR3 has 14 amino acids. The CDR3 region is CASSMNGQYQPQHF. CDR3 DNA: TGTGCCAGTAGTATGAATGGGCAGTATCAGCCCCAGCATTTT.

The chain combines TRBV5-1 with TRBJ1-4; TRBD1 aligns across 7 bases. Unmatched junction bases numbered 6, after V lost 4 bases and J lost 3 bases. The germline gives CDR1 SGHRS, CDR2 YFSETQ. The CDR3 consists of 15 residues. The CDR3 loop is CASSARQGPNEKLFF. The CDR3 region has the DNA TGCGCCAGCAGCGCCCGACAGGGACCTAATGAAAAACTGTTTTTT.

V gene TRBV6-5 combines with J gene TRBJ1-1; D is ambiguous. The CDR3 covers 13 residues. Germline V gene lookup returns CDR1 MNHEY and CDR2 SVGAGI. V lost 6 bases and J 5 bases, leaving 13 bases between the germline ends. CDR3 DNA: TGTGCCAGCAGGGCGAGGGCGGGGACTGAAGCTTTCTTT. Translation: CASRARAGTEAFF.

The CDR3 DNA is TGTGCCAGCAGGCAGGGGTTCAATCAGCCCCAGCATTTT. It encodes CASRQGFNQPQHF. This chain uses TRBV28 with TRBJ1-5; a possible D gene is TRBD1 (6 bases). CDR1 is MDHEN and CDR2 is SYDVKM in the germline V gene. Trimming removed 6 bases at V and 3 bases at J, with 9 bases between. The CDR3 contains 13 residues.